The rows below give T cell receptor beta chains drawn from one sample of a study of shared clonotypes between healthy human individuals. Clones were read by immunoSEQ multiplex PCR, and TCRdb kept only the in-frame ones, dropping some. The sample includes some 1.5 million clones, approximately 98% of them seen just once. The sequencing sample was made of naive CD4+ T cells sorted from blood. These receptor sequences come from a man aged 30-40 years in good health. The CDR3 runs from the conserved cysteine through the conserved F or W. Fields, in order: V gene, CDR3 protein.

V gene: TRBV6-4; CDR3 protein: CASSGRGSTDTQYF
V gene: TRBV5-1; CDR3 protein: CASSLNPGLAIETQYF
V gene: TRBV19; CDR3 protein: CASSILGPTEAFF
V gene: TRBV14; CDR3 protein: CASSQRDRRPYGYTF
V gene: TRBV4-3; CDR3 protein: CASSQEAGELYGEQFF
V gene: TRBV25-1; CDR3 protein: CASSITGTQEQFF
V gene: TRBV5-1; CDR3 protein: CASSLPTGAGNTIYF
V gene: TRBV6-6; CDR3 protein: CASELSGAPYYGYTF
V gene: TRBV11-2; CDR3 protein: CASSLEAGGYEQFF
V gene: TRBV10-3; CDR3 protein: CAISGTSGGPYEQYF
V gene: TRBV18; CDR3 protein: CASSLAGGPPGGELFF
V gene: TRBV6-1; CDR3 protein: CASSEQINQPQHF
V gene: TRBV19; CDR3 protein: CASRSNNQPQHF
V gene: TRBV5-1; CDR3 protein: CASSSDRGASGTYSYNEQFF
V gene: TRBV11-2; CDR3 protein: CASSLVGSSAYNEQFF
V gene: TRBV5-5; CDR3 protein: CASSPGTSGYTGELFF
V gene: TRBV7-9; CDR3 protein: CASSLRENTEAFF
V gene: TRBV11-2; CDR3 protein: CASSLDGSYNEQFF
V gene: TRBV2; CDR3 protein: CASSGDIFGAFF
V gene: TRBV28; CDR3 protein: CAIQGHYGYTF
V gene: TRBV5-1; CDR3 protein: CASSSRRDWVDTQYF
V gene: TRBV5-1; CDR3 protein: CASSLAPGTGGYEQYF
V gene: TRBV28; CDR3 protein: CASKPGGWQETQYF
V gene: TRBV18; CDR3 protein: CASSPPTGGETQYF
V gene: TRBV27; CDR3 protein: CASSLRGAGELFF
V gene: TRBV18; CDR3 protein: CASSAGNEQYF
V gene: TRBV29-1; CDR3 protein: CSSSGRSQYNEQFF
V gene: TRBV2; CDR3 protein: CASSSLTMGTAPDTQYF
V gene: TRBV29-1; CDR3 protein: CSVLQGIKSYEQYF
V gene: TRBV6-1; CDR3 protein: CASSESLGNQPQHF
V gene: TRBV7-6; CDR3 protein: CASSGQGRAGEQYF
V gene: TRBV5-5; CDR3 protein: CASSFGRQETQYF
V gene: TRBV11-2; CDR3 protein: CASSPLERLNNEQFF
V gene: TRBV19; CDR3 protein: CASSIGTDSQPQHF
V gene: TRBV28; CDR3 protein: CASSLGGATNEKLFF
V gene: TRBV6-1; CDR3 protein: CASSSLAGGELFF
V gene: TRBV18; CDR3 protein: CASSPIVDTQYF
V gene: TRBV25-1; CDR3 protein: CASSEGHSNQPQHF
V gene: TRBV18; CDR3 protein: CASKPGDTEAFF
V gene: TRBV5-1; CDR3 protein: CASSLSGLAGGNFSYEQYF
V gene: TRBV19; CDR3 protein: CASSVTGDQPQHF
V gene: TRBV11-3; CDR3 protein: CASSSGRRVSYEQYF
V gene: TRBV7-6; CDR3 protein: CASSPVRRGEKLFF
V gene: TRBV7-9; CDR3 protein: CASSLDPGDYGYTF
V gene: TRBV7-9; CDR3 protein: CASTPHGTTDTQYF
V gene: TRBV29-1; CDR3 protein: CSVGPAGDNYGYTF
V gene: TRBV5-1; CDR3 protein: CASSSTGPNTGELFF
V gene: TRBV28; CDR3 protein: CASSFRTAGYEQYF
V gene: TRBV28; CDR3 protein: CASSLGQGTNYGYTF
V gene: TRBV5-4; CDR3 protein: CASRFDRAMNTEAFF
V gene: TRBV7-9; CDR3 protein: CASSLGEGWETQYF
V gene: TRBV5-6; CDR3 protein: CASSSRPGSNEKLFF
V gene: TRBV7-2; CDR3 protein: CASSLGFINTEAFF
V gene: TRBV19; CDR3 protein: CASTRRLAGGPSPNEQFF
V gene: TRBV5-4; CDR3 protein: CASSFDVEGAYNEQFF
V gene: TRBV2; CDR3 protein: CASAVGGAGQPQHF
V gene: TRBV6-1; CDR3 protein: CASSETGGNTEAFF